Presented here are 13 T cell receptor beta chains from one specimen sequenced in a study of T cells in Graves' hyperthyroidism and ophthalmopathy. RNA transcripts provided the source from which TCR beta CDR3 regions were amplified. The HTBI set primed first-round TCR CDR3 RT-PCR. TCRdb re-analysed the multiplex PCR reads in MiXCR, keeping a single row per CDR3 protein. Of around 530,000 distinct CDR3 sequences detected, roughly a sixth appear once; the ten largest clones hold about 16%. The sample taken for sequencing was blood. Receptors originate from a woman aged 18-29 years with Graves' ophthalmopathy.

This clonotype appeared many times. The chain joins TRBV7-9 to TRBJ2-7; 12 bases line up with TRBD2. This CDR3 is built from 14 residues. Germline V lookup: CDR1 SEHNR, CDR2 FQNEAQ (reference sequence). Trimming cost V 4 bases and J 5 bases; bases outside gene matches: 3. CDR3 protein: CASSSTSGSNEQYF. The CDR3, as DNA: TGTGCCAGCAGCTCGACTAGCGGGAGCAACGAGCAGTACTTC. The whole variable domain, filled in from reference TRBV7-9 and TRBJ2-7, reads DTGVSQNPRHKITKRGQNVTFRCDPISEHNRLYWYRQTLGQGPEFLTYFQNEAQLEKSRLLSDRFSAERPKGSFSTLEIQRTEQGDSAMYLCASSSTSGSNEQYFGPGTRLTVT.

Comment on this clonotype: A much larger clone differs by one base, so this may be a read error. J is TRBJ2-1 and V is TRBV15; TRBD2 matches 7 bases. The CDR3 consists of 15 residues. The germline V gene encodes CDR1 LNHNV and CDR2 YYDKDF (reference sequence). CDR3 residues: CATSSLGGRGNEQVF. The CDR3 DNA reads TGTGCCACCAGCAGTTTAGGCGGGAGAGGCAATGAGCAGGTCTTC.

This clonotype was seen only a few times. V gene TRBV29-1 combines with J gene TRBJ2-1, with D perhaps matching TRBD2 (5 bases). This CDR3 region has 14 residues. Trimming stripped 3 bases from V and 1 base from J, with 10 bases between. Germline lookup yields CDR1 SQVTM and CDR2 ANQGSEA. The chain's CDR3 is CSVDSVTSYNEQFF. The CDR3 coding sequence is TGCAGCGTTGATAGCGTAACTTCCTACAATGAGCAGTTCTTC.

Note on this clonotype: A read error is possible here, since a much larger clone lies one base away. The V gene is TRBV2, the J gene TRBJ2-5; D perhaps matches TRBD2 (5 bases). The ends were cut back, 2 bases at V and 6 bases at J, with 10 bases in the middle. The CDR3 is 13 amino acids. The V gene's germline CDR1 is SNHLY and CDR2 FYNNEI. The CDR3 DNA sequence: TGTGCCAGCAGTGAAATCAGGAGGCAGACCCAGTACTTC. Its translation: CASSEIRRQTQYF. The full variable domain, in which reference TRBV2 and TRBJ2-5 provide the parts outside the CDR3, is EPEVTQTPSHQVTQMGQEVILRCVPISNHLYFYWYRQILGQKVEFLVSFYNNEISEKSEIFDDQFSVERPDGSNFTLKIRSTKLEDSAMYFCASSEIRRQTQYFGPGTRLLVL.

This clonotype was detected ten times or more. The chain recombines TRBV28 with TRBJ1-4, with D possibly being TRBD1 (5 bases). The V gene lost 4 bases and the J gene lost 5 bases, with 14 bases spanning the gap. Germline V gene sequence: CDR1 MDHEN, CDR2 SYDVKM. The CDR3 spans 15 residues. In DNA, the CDR3 is TGTGCCAGCAGTTCCCGGACATGGCAGAATGAAAAACTGTTTTTT. Residues: CASSSRTWQNEKLFF.

The rearrangement joins TRBV29-1 to TRBJ1-2; D ambiguous. The CDR3 is 14 residues long. V was trimmed by 3 bases and J by 2 bases, leaving 13 bases between them. CDR1 and CDR2 (germline): SQVTM, ANQGSEA. The CDR3 protein is CSVEVSDVNYGYTF. The CDR3, as DNA: TGCAGCGTTGAGGTCTCCGACGTCAACTATGGCTACACCTTC.

This clonotype was observed a few times. The J gene is TRBJ1-5, the V gene TRBV3-1; TRBD1 agrees at 7 bases. The CDR3 runs 15 residues. CDR1 is LGHDT, CDR2 YNNKEL, per germline (reference sequence). Trimming removed 5 bases from V and 4 bases from J; junction bases left unmatched: 8. The CDR3 loop is CASSETGRTNQPQHF. The DNA for the CDR3 is TGTGCCAGCAGCGAGACAGGGCGTACGAATCAGCCCCAGCATTTT.

The chain links TRBV6-1 to TRBJ2-7; D may match TRBD1 or TRBD2 (5 bases each). The CDR3 is 15 amino acids. CDR1 and CDR2 from the germline V gene are MNHNS and SASEGT. Between the trimmed V and J ends, which lost 4 bases and 0 bases, there was a span of 13 bases. The CDR3 DNA follows: TGTGCCAGCAGTGGTTTGGGGGAGATCTCCTACGAGCAGTACTTC. It is translated as CASSGLGEISYEQYF.

This rearrangement joins TRBV27 to TRBJ1-5; D call uncertain. Trimming removed 3 bases at V and 3 bases at J, with 6 bases between. The CDR3 is 13 residues long. Germline CDR1 is MNHEY and CDR2 is SMNVEV (reference sequence). CDR3: CASSFADNQPQHF. The CDR3 bases are TGTGCCAGCAGTTTTGCGGACAATCAGCCCCAGCATTTT.

The V gene is TRBV13, the J gene TRBJ2-7; D remains ambiguous. There are 13 residues in the CDR3. Trimming cost V 2 bases and J 6 bases, with 11 bases left between them. CDR1 is PRHDT and CDR2 is FYEKMQ in the germline V gene (reference sequence). The CDR3: CASSLRRRAEQYF. The DNA of the CDR3 is TGTGCCAGCAGCTTAAGGCGTCGGGCCGAGCAGTACTTC.

The sample holds many counts of this clonotype. V gene TRBV27 combines with J gene TRBJ1-2; TRBD1 might be the D (5 bases). From germline, CDR1 is MNHEY and CDR2 SMNVEV (reference sequence). The CDR3 covers 13 residues. V was clipped by 5 bases and J by 4 bases, with 11 bases between them. The CDR3 spells CASSPRGTYGYTF. The CDR3, as DNA: TGTGCCAGCAGTCCCCGCGGGACCTATGGCTACACCTTC.

This rearrangement joins TRBV30 to TRBJ1-5; a possible D gene is TRBD1 (5 bases). The CDR3 spans 14 residues. The germline V and J ends were trimmed by 2 bases and 2 bases, with 10 bases remaining between them. The V gene's germline CDR1 is GTSNPN and CDR2 SVGIG (reference sequence). DNA for the CDR3: TGTGCCTGGAGTACCGGGGGACGCAATCAGCCCCAGCATTTT. This translates into CAWSTGGRNQPQHF.

The chain employs TRBV2 and TRBJ1-1; TRBD1 matches 8 bases. Trimming at V came to 10 bases and at J to 1 base, leaving 5 bases not matched to a gene. CDR3 length: 13 amino acids. Germline-derived CDR1 and CDR2 are SNHLY and FYNNEI. This chain's CDR3 is CAITGTGNTEAFF. The CDR3 bases are TGTGCCATCACCGGGACAGGGAACACTGAAGCTTTCTTT.